The T cell receptor beta chain described here comes from a study of identifying expanded T cells in peripheral blood. With V trimmed by 7 bases and J by 10 bases, 10 bases remained unmatched. Germline V gene sequence: CDR1 LNHDA, CDR2 SQIVND (reference sequence). The CDR3 spans 14 residues. Some clones are missing from TCRdb's copy, which holds only in-frame ones; the method was immunoSEQ multiplex PCR. This sample has 100,000 to 150,000 clones, with 80% to 90% found just once. This sequence originates from a person aged 18 to 69 in good health. The chain joins TRBV19 to TRBJ1-6; TRBD1 matches 7 bases. The sequencing input was blood. The CDR3 is CASNRQGSSSPLHF. The CDR3 DNA reads as TGTGCCAGTAACCGACAGGGTTCGTCCTCACCCCTCCACTTT.